This T cell receptor beta chain was captured by sequencing in a study of T-cell memory formation after mild COVID-19. The CDR3 runs 16 residues. The V and J ends lost 2 bases and 1 base, in that order; junction bases with no gene match: 5. Using its own MiXCR run on the 5' RACE reads, TCRdb lists one record per CDR3 protein. This sample has roughly 320,000 distinct CDR3 sequences; around 28% occur once, and the top ten carry approximately 13%. The sequencing input was PBMCs or a T cell subset sorted from them (not recorded which). The sequence derives from an adult woman who had mild COVID-19 (a few samples of this study predate the infection). Cell type and time point are not known. The gene calls are TRBV12-3 or TRBV12-4 and TRBJ2-5; 9 bases agree with TRBD2. In DNA, the CDR3 is TGTGCCAGCAGTTTATGGGCTAGCGGGGCCCAAGAGACCCAGTACTTC. This encodes CASSLWASGAQETQYF.